One T cell receptor (beta chain) is described in this entry. It lacks a known antigen. Base qualities are not recorded, but no much larger clone differs from it by a single base. Compared with germline, V lacks 4 bases and J lacks 2 bases; bases without a gene match: 3. From a lookup of the germline V gene (reference sequence), CDR1 and CDR2 are SGHKS and YYEKEE. Reading from cysteine to phenylalanine, the CDR3 counts 15 amino acids. The entry retains the CDR3 DNA only, 45 bases that are in frame from base 1. The library relied on the immunoSEQ multiplex PCR assay. For the multiplex PCR, a mixture combining 60 forward primers for TCR Vbeta segments and 13 reverse primers for TCR Jbeta segments was used. The CDR3 region of rearranged TCR beta genes was amplified from genomic DNA by a multiplex PCR assay. The amplified TCR beta libraries were sequenced on the Illumina HiSeq System as 87-base-pair reads. Concerning the study's data processing: Across the 600 to 700 repertoires, a later analysis counted tens of millions of unique TCR beta chains, roughly 11 million of which were shared by at least two donors. To remove PCR and sequencing errors, raw reads were error-corrected and collapsed into unique sequences using a nearest-neighbor algorithm that merged closely related sequences. CDR3 sequences were aligned to IMGT reference sequences to assign V, D and J gene segments. For a sequence to be retained, at least a six-nucleotide match to both a V gene segment and a J gene segment was required. A rearrangement counted as productive if the CDR3 had no stop codons and remained in frame with V and J, and every other rearrangement counted as non-productive. Following IMGT convention, CDR3 was defined as the stretch from the second conserved V-encoded cysteine to the conserved J-encoded phenylalanine. Sequences without an unambiguous match to a single V gene segment were excluded from the earlier analysis of about 640 of the donors. An earlier analysis of just under 600 of the donors called V segments functional above 56.7% productive rearrangements and segregating when the between-donor standard deviation exceeded 5%. A statistical classification framework was built to diagnose cytomegalovirus status from the catalog of TCR beta chain sequences. In a later analysis, V and J genes were assigned by comparing TCR nucleotide sequences against IMGT/GENE-DB human TR gene sequences. Using the TCRdist pipeline, a later analysis assigned CDR3 sequences along with most-parsimonious VDJ recombination scenarios. In a later analysis, every TCR beta chain was defined by the combination of its CDR3 amino acid sequence and its V-gene family, and reads without a unique V-gene family were dropped. In a later analysis, 500 to 700 highly shared, low-generation-probability nucleotide sequences were removed to address suspected cross-contamination and a sequencing artifact. In a later analysis, a clonal expansion index for each public chain was calculated from normalized within-repertoire ranks of inferred template counts. In a later analysis, generation probabilities were computed using a VDJ recombination model fitted to out-of-frame rearrangements, and the results were checked against IGoR. A later analysis scored TCR-TCR, TCR-HLA and TCR-CMV co-occurrence with hypergeometric tests, applying a repertoire-size bias correction to TCR pairs. In a later analysis, false discovery rates were estimated by permuting HLA or CMV assignments 20 times. In a later analysis, co-occurring TCRs were grouped with DBSCAN, and TCRdist sequence similarity was added when clustering was performed within HLA-allele-positive subsets. For co-occurrence clustering, repertoires with fewer than 30,000 or more than 120,000 public chains were excluded, along with roughly 5 repertoires with anomalous nucleotide sharing. In its TCRdb copy, this immuneACCESS table keeps in-frame sequences only and misses some clones. Where compared with another copy, unresolved V genes explain less than half of these, and the others have no known cause. Clone size and the V and J calls come from that table; the DNA yielded D and trimming. Recorded for this sample are some 110,000 clones; about three quarters of them occurred a single time. The leading ten clones occupy over 6.5% of the sample.

The cohort was made up of several hundred healthy bone marrow donors. At the time of sampling, all cohort members were nominally healthy, though unrecorded immune exposures were likely present. The donor tested CMV seropositive and was one of the 289 seropositive cohort members. A peripheral blood sample was provided by each donor, and peripheral blood mononuclear cells were used for TCR beta sequencing. The Qiagen DNeasy Blood Extraction Kit was used to extract genomic DNA from the blood cell samples. These data are taken from a study of cytomegalovirus exposure and HLA in healthy donors (dated by TCRdb to the late 2010s). Regarding the research as a whole: In an earlier analysis of 587 of the donors, 276 Gb of sequence data and 90 million to 120 million unique TCR beta sequences from about 180 million T cells were reported. In a later genetic analysis, genome-wide SNP genotypes for about 60% of the 666 donors were used, and that subset was treated as a discovery cohort. To predict cytomegalovirus infection status, the study combined high-throughput TCR immunosequencing, statistical association of individual TCRs with disease status, and machine learning. Of the approximately 400 genotyped donors, about 84% fell in the genetic ancestry cluster associated with self-reported Caucasian donors. Rather than using new phenotypic data, the later analysis identified candidate immune exposures from TCR beta sequences and from how often those sequences occurred across donors. Using immunosequencing, the study profiled T cell repertoires from about 650 subjects and related those repertoires to cytomegalovirus serostatus. In addition to the first cohort of about 650 subjects, a separate validation cohort of under 150 different subjects was used. An early release that covered about 640 HLA-typed donors contained about 300 gigabases of sequencing data and tens of millions of unique TCR sequences. The study was designed to test whether signatures of past pathogen exposure could be identified by cataloging public T cell receptors. On average, 235,054 unique TCR beta nucleotide sequences were sequenced per donor among 398 genotyped donors of the cohort, with about 17% of those sequences being non-productive. Both class I and class II loci were covered by HLA typing, at four-digit resolution. A handful of DR-DQ haplotypes were handled as single units for association and clustering because linkage in the cohort was strong. Every repertoire in the discovery cohort had been generated on one and the same sequencing platform. Typing coverage differed by locus: A, B, C, DRB1 and DQB1 were typed in about 629-630 donors, DQA1 in 522, DPA1 in nearly 610, and DPB1 in just under 480. A later analysis re-examined previously published TCR beta repertoires from more than 600 donors and added high-resolution HLA genotyping to investigate patterns of TCR occurrence. Donor age, sex, ethnicity and CMV serostatus were collected together with the repertoire data. An earlier analysis of 587 of the donors applied high-throughput TCR beta sequencing to assess whether each TCR beta V gene segment acted as functional or pseudogenic.

What the authors observed across the whole study: A later analysis found that most CMV-associated TCR beta chains appeared HLA-restricted, with HLA associations seemingly driven largely by CMV exposure. A further reported finding was that TCR beta sequences accurately predicted the HLA-A and HLA-B alleles for most subjects in the first cohort. Because counts were too low, about 15 rarely observed V segments, including chromosome 9 orphons, were left out of the earlier analysis of a few hundred of the donors. The authors suggested that the approach could potentially be extended to other disease states and immunological phenotypes. In a later analysis, about 17,000 TCR beta sequences were associated with specific HLA alleles at a false discovery rate of 0.05. Linkage disequilibrium might explain the correlated functional status among segregating V segments, but an unknown experimental factor could not be excluded. Assigning TCR associations to individual alleles was difficult when HLA alleles, especially DR and DQ, strongly co-occurred. In vitro tests confirmed that a few of the cytomegalovirus-associated TCR beta chains recognize cytomegalovirus antigens. Most TCR sequences were observed very rarely across donors, whereas some public TCRs were present in many individuals. Compared with the approximately 710-donor mean, donors in an Asian-associated ancestry cluster had fewer N-insertions in productive TCRs, according to a later genetic analysis. Cytomegalovirus status was reported to be diagnosed by the classifier with high specificity and sensitivity in both the original and validation cohorts. Roughly uniform sequencing depth across donors was assumed in presence/absence analyses, although this assumption may not hold. Only TCR beta chains were sequenced in this cohort, and the absence of alpha or paired-chain data limited detectable features. An association between a missense DCLRE1C variant and V-gene and J-gene trimming of TCR beta chains was found in a later genetic analysis and replicated in an independent cohort. The study gave a list of under 200 TCR beta chains associated with cytomegalovirus. In an earlier analysis of 450 to 750 of the donors, most TCR beta V segments appeared in productive rearrangements about 87% or about 30% of the time, broadly matching IMGT annotations. The 87-base-pair reads could not distinguish some IMGT-functional V segments, including TRBV6-2 and TRBV6-3, so those segments were excluded. For the cohort, immune exposure information was limited to CMV serostatus. According to a later analysis, TCR association rates differed among HLA loci, with DRB1 alleles showing the most associated TCRs and HLA-C alleles showing the fewest. Because some donors lacked HLA typing at each locus, the association tests relied only on the typed subset. Several of the top co-occurrence clusters appeared to be linked to parvovirus B19, influenza, CMV and Epstein-Barr virus, according to a later analysis. A later analysis found that HLA-associated TCR beta chains were more clonally expanded and had lower generation probabilities than equally common non-associated chains. A cluster of highly shared sequence variants was judged likely to represent a technical artifact of the sequencing pipeline.

This sequence uses TRBV5-5 and TRBJ1-3; the junction holds 10 bases that match TRBD1. The sequencing input was PBMCs. This receptor was taken from a woman aged 40 to 49 in good health and CMV-seropositive. The CDR3 region has the sequence CASSPGTGAGNTIYF. The nucleotides are TGTGCCAGCAGCCCCGGGACAGGGGCTGGAAACACCATATATTTT. The full variable domain, with segments outside the CDR3 supplied by the reference TRBV5-5 and TRBJ1-3 proteins, appears as DAGVTQSPTHLIKTRGQQVTLRCSPISGHKSVSWYQQVLGQGPQFIFQYYEKEERGRGNFPDRFSARQFPNYSSELNVNALLLGDSALYLCASSPGTGAGNTIYFGEGSWLTVV.